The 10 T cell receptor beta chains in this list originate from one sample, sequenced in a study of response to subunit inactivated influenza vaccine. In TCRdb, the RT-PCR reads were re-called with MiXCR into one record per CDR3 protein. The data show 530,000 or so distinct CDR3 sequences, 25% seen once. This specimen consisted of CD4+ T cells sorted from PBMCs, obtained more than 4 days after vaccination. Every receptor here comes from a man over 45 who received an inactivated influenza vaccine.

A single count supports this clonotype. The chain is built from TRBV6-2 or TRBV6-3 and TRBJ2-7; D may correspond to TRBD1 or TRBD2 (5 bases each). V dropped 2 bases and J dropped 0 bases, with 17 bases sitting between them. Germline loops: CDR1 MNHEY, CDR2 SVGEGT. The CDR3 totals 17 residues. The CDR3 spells CASSYPMRGGPSYEQYF. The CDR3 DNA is TGTGCCAGCAGTTACCCCATGCGTGGGGGACCCTCCTACGAGCAGTACTTC.

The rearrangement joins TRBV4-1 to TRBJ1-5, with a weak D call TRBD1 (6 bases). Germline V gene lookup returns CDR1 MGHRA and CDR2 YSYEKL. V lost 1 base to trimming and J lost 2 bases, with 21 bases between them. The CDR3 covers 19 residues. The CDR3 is CASSQVLGSRGYRNQPQHF. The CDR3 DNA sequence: TGCGCCAGCAGCCAAGTTCTAGGCTCAAGGGGGTATCGCAATCAGCCCCAGCATTTT.

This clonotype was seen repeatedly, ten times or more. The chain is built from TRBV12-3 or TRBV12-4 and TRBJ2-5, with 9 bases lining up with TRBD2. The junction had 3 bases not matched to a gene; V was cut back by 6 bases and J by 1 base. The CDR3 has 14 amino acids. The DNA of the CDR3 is TGTGCCAGCAGCTTTAGCGGGAGCCAAGAGACCCAGTACTTC. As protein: CASSFSGSQETQYF.

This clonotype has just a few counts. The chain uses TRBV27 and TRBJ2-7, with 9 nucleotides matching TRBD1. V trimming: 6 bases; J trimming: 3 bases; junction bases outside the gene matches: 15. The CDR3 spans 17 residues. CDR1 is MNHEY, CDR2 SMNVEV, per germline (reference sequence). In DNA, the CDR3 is TGTGCCAGCAGACTAGGCTCCCGGGACAGGGCAGACTACGAGCAGTACTTC. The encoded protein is CASRLGSRDRADYEQYF.

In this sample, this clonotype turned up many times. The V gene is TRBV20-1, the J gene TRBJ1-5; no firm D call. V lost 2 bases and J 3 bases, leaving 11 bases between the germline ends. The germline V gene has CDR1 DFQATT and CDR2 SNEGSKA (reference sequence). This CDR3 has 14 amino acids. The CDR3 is CSARHGGDNQPQHF. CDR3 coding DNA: TGCAGTGCTAGACACGGTGGAGACAATCAGCCCCAGCATTTT.

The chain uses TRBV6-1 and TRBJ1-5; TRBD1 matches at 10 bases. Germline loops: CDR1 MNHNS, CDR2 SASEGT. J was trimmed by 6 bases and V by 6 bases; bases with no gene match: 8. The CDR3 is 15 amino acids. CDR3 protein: CASSRDRGQGQPQHF. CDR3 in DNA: TGTGCCAGCAGCCGAGACAGGGGGCAGGGTCAGCCCCAGCATTTT.

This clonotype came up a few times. The chain's CDR3 is CASSPGPSSAEAFF. DNA for the CDR3: TGCGCCAGCAGCCCCGGTCCCTCCTCTGCTGAAGCTTTCTTT. The rearrangement joins TRBV5-1 to TRBJ1-1; D not certain. The germline V and J ends were trimmed by 4 bases and 6 bases, with 16 bases remaining between them. Germline assignment: CDR1 SGHRS and CDR2 YFSETQ. This CDR3 region has 14 residues.

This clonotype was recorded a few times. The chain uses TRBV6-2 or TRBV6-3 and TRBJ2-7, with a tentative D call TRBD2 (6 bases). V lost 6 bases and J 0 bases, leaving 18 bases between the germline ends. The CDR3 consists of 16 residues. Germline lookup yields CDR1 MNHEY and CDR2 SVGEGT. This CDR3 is CASRLRGTQSSYEQYF. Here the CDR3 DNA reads TGTGCCAGCAGGCTTCGCGGGACTCAAAGCTCCTACGAGCAGTACTTC.

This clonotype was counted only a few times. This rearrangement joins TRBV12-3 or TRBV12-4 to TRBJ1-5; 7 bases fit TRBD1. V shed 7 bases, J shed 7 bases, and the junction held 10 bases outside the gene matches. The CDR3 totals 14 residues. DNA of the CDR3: TGTGCCAGCACCTCCGACAGGGTACGCCAGCCCCAGCATTTT. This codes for CASTSDRVRQPQHF.

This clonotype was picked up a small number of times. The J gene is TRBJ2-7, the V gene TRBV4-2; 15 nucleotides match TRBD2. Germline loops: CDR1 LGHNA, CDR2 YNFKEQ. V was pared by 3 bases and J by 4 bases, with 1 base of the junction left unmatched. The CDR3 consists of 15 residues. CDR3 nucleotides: TGTGCCAGCAGCCACGGGACTAGCGGGAGGTACGAGCAGTACTTC. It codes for CASSHGTSGRYEQYF.